This is a list of T cell receptor beta chains from one sample in a study of T cell responses to AZD1222 COVID-19 vaccine. Assay: immunoSEQ multiplex PCR; the TCRdb copy retains only in-frame clones and omits some. The table shows about 120,000 clones, with 85% to 95% occurring only once. Material: peripheral blood, obtained on day 0 of AZD1222 vaccination. Source of these receptors: an adult in good health. Each CDR3 is given with its conserved first and last residue. A D gene is named only where the DNA matches it firmly.

v_call	j_call	d_call	cdr3_aa
TRBV4-1	TRBJ1-1	.	CASSLKTVGTEAFF
TRBV19	TRBJ1-4	.	CASSMRVDELFF
TRBV21-1	TRBJ2-3	.	CASSMGTPSTDTQYF
TRBV29-1	TRBJ2-1	.	CSVARAYNEQFF
TRBV27	TRBJ2-7	TRBD1	CASTSGTGSYEQYF
TRBV7-2	TRBJ1-3	.	CASSLVWTGNTIYF
TRBV5-1	TRBJ2-1	TRBD1	CASSLGQGQGEQFF
TRBV6-5	TRBJ1-1	.	CASNSGANTEAFF
TRBV28	TRBJ1-1	TRBD1	CASSLDRGSNTEAFF
TRBV5-4	TRBJ2-3	TRBD1	CASSSGQFTDTQYF
TRBV28	TRBJ2-7	.	CASSPRQPYEQYF
TRBV28	TRBJ1-3	.	CASFLTGGARNTIYF
TRBV11-2	TRBJ1-1	TRBD1	CASRRGGGIKTEAFF
TRBV7-9	TRBJ1-2	.	CASSLATGNYGYTF
TRBV3-1/TRBV3-2	TRBJ2-5	.	CASTLTQGPETQYF